The clone carrying this T cell receptor beta chain occurred a few times. Its matching antigen is unknown. The CDR3 has 17 amino acids. Looked up from germline, CDR1 is MGHDK and CDR2 is SYGVNS. V shed 0 bases, J shed 1 base, and the junction held 4 bases outside the gene matches. The sample belongs to a study of CD8 T cells in ankylosing spondylitis. Study-level findings and limits: A TCR beta motif made of 7 to 9 highly homologous variants seemed typical of ankylosing spondylitis blood. As reported, disease-linked clones showed significant enrichment in matched ankylosing spondylitis synovial fluid. As for the disease-linked clones, they showed a CD8+ phenotype and occurred at relatively low frequencies in peripheral blood.

TCRdb redid the calling of the 5' RACE reads with MiXCR, one entry per CDR3 protein. The sample gives 180,000 or so distinct CDR3 sequences, around a tenth of which show up once; about 29% is in the top ten. The specimen was blood, either unsorted or a sorted T cell fraction (not recorded which). This clonotype was sampled from a male donor with ankylosing spondylitis or in good health (not recorded which). This chain uses TRBV25-1 with TRBJ2-1; 9 bases fit TRBD2. For the CDR3, the DNA is TGTGCCAGCAGTGAATATGGGGCGGGAGGGTCCTACAATGAGCAGTTCTTC. Translation gives CASSEYGAGGSYNEQFF.